These T cell receptor beta chains were read from a single sample in a study of T cell responses to AZD1222 COVID-19 vaccine. Here immunoSEQ multiplex PCR was the method, and the copy in TCRdb shows in-frame clones only, minus some. The repertoire holds about 150,000 clones, with 75% to 90% as singletons. The material was peripheral blood, obtained on day 0 of AZD1222 vaccination. The receptors shown here come from an adult in good health. Both conserved end residues are part of each CDR3. Each record gives: clone size, V gene, J gene, D gene, CDR3 DNA, CDR3 protein. A D gene is named only where the DNA matches it firmly. Clone sizes are given selectively: once, few, many, or a class where the clone is expanded.

size: NA
V: TRBV29-1
J: TRBJ1-1
D: TRBD1
DNA: TGCAGCGTTGATGCAGGGGGGGGACGGGAAGCTTTCTTT
CDR3: CSVDAGGGREAFF

size: NA
V: TRBV10-1
J: TRBJ2-1
D: NA
DNA: TGCGCCAGCAGCCCTCTAGCCTACAGGGATCATGAGCAGTTCTTC
CDR3: CASSPLAYRDHEQFF

size: NA
V: TRBV10-3
J: TRBJ1-6
D: NA
DNA: TGTGCCATCAGGGGCGAACTTAATTCACCCCTCCACTTT
CDR3: CAIRGELNSPLHF

size: NA
V: TRBV6-1
J: TRBJ2-5
D: NA
DNA: TGTGCCAGCAGTGAAAAGATGGGGACCCAGTACTTC
CDR3: CASSEKMGTQYF

size: NA
V: TRBV6-1
J: TRBJ2-4
D: NA
DNA: TGTGCCAGCAGTGAAGTTCCCTCCAGCGGAAAACTAGCCAAAAACATTCAGTACTTC
CDR3: CASSEVPSSGKLAKNIQYF

size: once
V: TRBV5-1
J: TRBJ1-2
D: TRBD1
DNA: TGCGCCAGCAGCTCGGACAGGGGGCAAGGCTATGGCTACACCTTC
CDR3: CASSSDRGQGYGYTF

size: NA
V: TRBV24-1
J: TRBJ2-5
D: TRBD1
DNA: TGTGCCACCAGTGAGTCCGGGACAGGGTGGGAGACCCAGTACTTC
CDR3: CATSESGTGWETQYF

size: NA
V: TRBV7-8
J: TRBJ1-2
D: NA
DNA: TGTGCCAGCAGCCTAGGGGGTTCAGACTATGGCTACACCTTC
CDR3: CASSLGGSDYGYTF

size: NA
V: TRBV14
J: TRBJ2-2
D: NA
DNA: TGTGCCAGCAGCCAAGATATATTTCCTGCCAAGCTGTTTTTT
CDR3: CASSQDIFPAKLFF

size: NA
V: TRBV5-1
J: TRBJ2-1
D: NA
DNA: TGCGCCAGCAGCTTGGTTAGCGACTCCTACAATGAGCAGTTCTTC
CDR3: CASSLVSDSYNEQFF

size: NA
V: TRBV28
J: TRBJ1-2
D: TRBD1
DNA: TGTGCCAGCTCCCCTCGGGGACAGCCGGACTATGGCTACACCTTC
CDR3: CASSPRGQPDYGYTF

size: once
V: TRBV6-5
J: TRBJ2-7
D: NA
DNA: TGTGCCGGGGGGTGGGGCCACGAGCAGTACTTC
CDR3: CAGGWGHEQYF

size: NA
V: TRBV7-9
J: TRBJ1-1
D: NA
DNA: TGTGCCAGCAGCTTAAGGGACTGGAGCACTGAAGCTTTCTTT
CDR3: CASSLRDWSTEAFF

size: NA
V: TRBV6-5
J: TRBJ2-3
D: NA
DNA: TGTGCCAGCACCCCCCCGTCTAGCTCAGATACGCAGTATTTT
CDR3: CASTPPSSSDTQYF

size: NA
V: TRBV2
J: TRBJ2-1
D: TRBD2
DNA: TGTGCCGAGGGGAGGGCGAGCAAGCGCTCCTACAATGAGCAGTTCTTC
CDR3: CAEGRASKRSYNEQFF

size: few
V: TRBV3-1/TRBV3-2
J: TRBJ1-6
D: NA
DNA: TGTGCCAGCAGCCAAGCAGCCGTACCTAATTCACCCCTCCACTTT
CDR3: CASSQAAVPNSPLHF

size: NA
V: TRBV10-3
J: TRBJ2-1
D: TRBD2
DNA: TGTGCCATCGGCTCCGGGACTAGCGTCTACAATGAGCAGTTCTTC
CDR3: CAIGSGTSVYNEQFF

size: once
V: TRBV11-2
J: TRBJ2-5
D: NA
DNA: TGTGCCAGCAGCCCACACATGGCCGGAGAGACCCAGTACTTC
CDR3: CASSPHMAGETQYF

size: NA
V: TRBV24-1
J: TRBJ2-3
D: NA
DNA: TGTGCCACCAGTGACTCCGGGCCCAGGGACGGAGATACGCAGTATTTT
CDR3: CATSDSGPRDGDTQYF

size: NA
V: TRBV20-1
J: TRBJ1-5
D: NA
DNA: TGCAGTGCTAGAGATAATCAGCCCCAGCATTTT
CDR3: CSARDNQPQHF

size: few
V: TRBV19
J: TRBJ1-6
D: TRBD1
DNA: TGTGCCAGTAGTATTCGGACAGGGGATAATTCACCCCTCCACTTT
CDR3: CASSIRTGDNSPLHF

size: NA
V: TRBV7-2
J: TRBJ2-7
D: NA
DNA: TGTGCCAGCAGCTTTGCTAGCGTGGGCTCCTACGAGCAGTACTTC
CDR3: CASSFASVGSYEQYF

size: NA
V: TRBV27
J: TRBJ1-1
D: TRBD1
DNA: TGTGCCAGCAGTCAGGGACAGGGGTACACTGAAGCTTTCTTT
CDR3: CASSQGQGYTEAFF

size: NA
V: TRBV5-6
J: TRBJ1-5
D: NA
DNA: TGTGCCAGCAGCTTGGGAAGGAACAATCAGCCCCAGCATTTT
CDR3: CASSLGRNNQPQHF

size: NA
V: TRBV3-1/TRBV3-2
J: TRBJ2-7
D: NA
DNA: TGTGCCAGCAGCGGCCAGGGTATCTACGAGCAGTACTTC
CDR3: CASSGQGIYEQYF

size: NA
V: TRBV18
J: TRBJ2-1
D: NA
DNA: TGTGCCAGCTCACCACCAAATCTGGGGACAAGGTGGGCCAATGAGCAGTTCTTC
CDR3: CASSPPNLGTRWANEQFF

size: once
V: TRBV4-2
J: TRBJ1-4
D: NA
DNA: TGTGCCAGCAGCCAAGATGCAACTAATGAAAAACTGTTTTTT
CDR3: CASSQDATNEKLFF

size: few
V: TRBV28
J: TRBJ1-6
D: NA
DNA: TGTGCCAGCAGTTCCCTACAGAATTCACCCCTCCACTTT
CDR3: CASSSLQNSPLHF

size: NA
V: TRBV11-2
J: TRBJ1-5
D: TRBD1
DNA: TGTGCCAGCAACCCCAGGGGGCTTAGCAATCAGCCCCAGCATTTT
CDR3: CASNPRGLSNQPQHF

size: NA
V: TRBV7-9
J: TRBJ2-3
D: NA
DNA: TGTGCCAGCAGCTTAGGGCAGTGGACGCAGTATTTT
CDR3: CASSLGQWTQYF

size: NA
V: TRBV3-1/TRBV3-2
J: TRBJ2-2
D: TRBD2
DNA: TGTGCCAGCAACCCGGGGGGCACCGGGGAGCTGTTTTTT
CDR3: CASNPGGTGELFF

size: NA
V: TRBV3-1/TRBV3-2
J: TRBJ1-5
D: NA
DNA: TGTGCCAGCAGCCAAGATAGGGATCAGCCCCAGCATTTT
CDR3: CASSQDRDQPQHF

size: NA
V: TRBV13
J: TRBJ2-1
D: TRBD1
DNA: TGTGCCAGCAGCTTAGTGCAGGGGGCTAATGAGCAGTTCTTC
CDR3: CASSLVQGANEQFF

size: NA
V: TRBV4-1
J: TRBJ2-1
D: NA
DNA: TGCGCCAGCAGCCATCGGAGCGGGCAGGGCCAGCAGTTCTTC
CDR3: CASSHRSGQGQQFF

size: NA
V: TRBV23-1
J: TRBJ1-5
D: NA
DNA: TGCGCCAGCAGTCAATCTTCGCGGCACCCCGATCAGCCCCAGCATTTT
CDR3: CASSQSSRHPDQPQHF

size: few
V: TRBV30
J: TRBJ2-2
D: NA
DNA: TGTGCCTGGAGTTCGCCGGGAGAGACCGGGGAGCTGTTTTTT
CDR3: CAWSSPGETGELFF

size: once
V: TRBV9
J: TRBJ2-3
D: NA
DNA: TGTGCCAGCAGCCCGCTGGGGGGGGGCATAGATACGCAGTATTTT
CDR3: CASSPLGGGIDTQYF

size: NA
V: TRBV6-5
J: TRBJ1-2
D: TRBD1
DNA: TGTGCCAGCAGGGCGACAGGGGATCTTTACTATGGCTACACCTTC
CDR3: CASRATGDLYYGYTF

size: NA
V: TRBV9
J: TRBJ2-3
D: NA
DNA: TGTGCCAGCAGCTATACAGGTTCCCCCCCAGATACGCAGTATTTT
CDR3: CASSYTGSPPDTQYF

size: NA
V: TRBV6-4
J: TRBJ1-1
D: TRBD1
DNA: TGTGCCAGCAGGGGGGACAGCACAGTTGACACTGAAGCTTTCTTT
CDR3: CASRGDSTVDTEAFF

size: NA
V: TRBV5-1
J: TRBJ2-7
D: NA
DNA: TGCGCCAGCAGCTTGGAGGCGCAGACAGAGCAGTACTTC
CDR3: CASSLEAQTEQYF

size: NA
V: TRBV4-1
J: TRBJ1-3
D: TRBD1
DNA: TGCGCCAGCAGCCTCAGGGGGCCGGACACCATATATTTT
CDR3: CASSLRGPDTIYF

size: NA
V: TRBV11-2
J: TRBJ1-3
D: NA
DNA: TGTGCCAGCAGCACTGATTCTGGAAACACCATATATTTT
CDR3: CASSTDSGNTIYF

size: NA
V: TRBV5-1
J: TRBJ2-7
D: NA
DNA: TGCGCCAGCAGCTTGAGCAGCTTTTGGGAGCAGTACTTC
CDR3: CASSLSSFWEQYF

size: NA
V: TRBV6-6
J: TRBJ2-7
D: NA
DNA: TGTGCCAGCAGCTTCAGGGTAAAAGGGACCTACGAGCAGTACTTC
CDR3: CASSFRVKGTYEQYF

size: NA
V: TRBV7-2
J: TRBJ1-1
D: NA
DNA: TGTGCCAGCAGCTTCAGTTCAGGGAACACTGAAGCTTTCTTT
CDR3: CASSFSSGNTEAFF

size: NA
V: TRBV27
J: TRBJ2-7
D: NA
DNA: TGTGCCAGCAGTTCCCCTTCGAGACAGCGGTACTACGAGCAGTACTTC
CDR3: CASSSPSRQRYYEQYF

size: NA
V: TRBV28
J: TRBJ2-7
D: NA
DNA: TGTGCCAGCAGTTTATTCCAGGGGACCCGCGAGCAGTACTTC
CDR3: CASSLFQGTREQYF

size: NA
V: TRBV18
J: TRBJ2-7
D: NA
DNA: TGTGCCAGCTCGGGGGACCAAAGCTACGAGCAGTACTTC
CDR3: CASSGDQSYEQYF

size: NA
V: TRBV7-2
J: TRBJ1-5
D: NA
DNA: TGTGCCAGCAGCTTTCAGGGGAATCAGCCCCAGCATTTT
CDR3: CASSFQGNQPQHF

size: few
V: TRBV12-1
J: TRBJ1-5
D: NA
DNA: TGTGCCACAAGGAAGTGGAGGAGGTTTGGCAATCAGCCCCAGCATTTT
CDR3: CATRKWRRFGNQPQHF

size: NA
V: TRBV27
J: TRBJ2-7
D: NA
DNA: TGTGCCAGCAACACCTTGGACAGAACAGGGTACGAGCAGTACTTC
CDR3: CASNTLDRTGYEQYF